The clone carrying this T cell receptor beta chain was observed many times. This sample was taken from a study of T cells after yellow fever vaccination. TCRdb reprocessed the 5' RACE reads with MiXCR, giving one entry per CDR3 protein. The table includes more than 350,000 distinct CDR3 sequences, around a tenth detected once. The CDR3 length is 14 residues. Germline V gene sequence: CDR1 KGHDR, CDR2 SFDVKD. V dropped 3 bases and J dropped 7 bases, with 14 bases sitting between them. This chain uses TRBV24-1 with TRBJ1-2; possible D gene TRBD1, 6 bases. This clonotype was sampled from a man younger than 35 who received the YFV17D yellow fever vaccine. The sample here was PBMCs, taken on the day of the first yellow fever vaccination. The CDR3 protein is CATSDGRGLGGYTF. The CDR3, as DNA: TGTGCCACCAGTGATGGAAGGGGGTTAGGTGGCTACACCTTC.